Sequencing of this T cell receptor (beta chain) was carried out in a study of control samples from healthy donors and cancer patients. The germline CDR1 and CDR2 sequences are LGHNA and YSLEER. V gave up 3 bases and J gave up 6 bases; unmatched junction bases: 13. The CDR3 loop spans 17 amino acids. Notes on this clone: Other DNA sequences in this sample translate to the same CDR3.

Clones were read by immunoSEQ multiplex PCR, and TCRdb kept only the in-frame ones, dropping some. This sample has 150,000 to 200,000 clones, with roughly 88% found just once. The clonotype originates from a man aged 18 to 35 in good health. The V call is TRBV4-3, the J call TRBJ2-2; 7 bases line up with TRBD1. Source material: blood. Written as DNA, the CDR3 is TGCGCCAGCAGCCAGGATTGGGCAGGGGGTCTACCCGGGGAGCTGTTTTTT. Translated: CASSQDWAGGLPGELFF.